This T cell receptor beta chain is drawn from a study of T cell changes during pregnancy in multiple sclerosis. The CDR3 has 12 residues. CDR1 is MNHNY, CDR2 SVGAGI, per germline (reference sequence). Trimming took off 6 bases at V and 4 bases at J, with 7 bases between the two ends. Here immunoSEQ multiplex PCR was the method, and the copy in TCRdb shows in-frame clones only, minus some. The sample carries around 57,000 clones, about 90% recorded once. The TCR comes from a female donor in good health, enrolled as a control in a pregnancy study. The V call is TRBV6-6, the J call TRBJ1-5; D is unclear. Material: peripheral blood, obtained in the third trimester of pregnancy. Written as DNA, the CDR3 is TGTGCCAGCAGCCACGGGAATCAGCCCCAGCATTTT. Its protein product is CASSHGNQPQHF.